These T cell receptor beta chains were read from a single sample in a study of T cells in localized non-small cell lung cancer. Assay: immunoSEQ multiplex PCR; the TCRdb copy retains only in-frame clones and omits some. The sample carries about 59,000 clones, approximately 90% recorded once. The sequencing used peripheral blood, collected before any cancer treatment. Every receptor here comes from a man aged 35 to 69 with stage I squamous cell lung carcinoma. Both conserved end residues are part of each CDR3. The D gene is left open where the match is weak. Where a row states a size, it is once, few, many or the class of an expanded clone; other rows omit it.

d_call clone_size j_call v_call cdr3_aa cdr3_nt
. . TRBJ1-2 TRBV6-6 CASKEGGGGYTF TGTGCCAGCAAGGAGGGAGGCGGTGGCTACACCTTC
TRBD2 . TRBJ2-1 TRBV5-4 CASSSQLAGLYEQFF TGTGCCAGCAGCTCCCAACTAGCGGGATTGTATGAGCAGTTCTTC
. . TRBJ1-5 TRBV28 CASKVGRNQPQHF TGTGCCAGCAAGGTGGGGCGAAATCAGCCCCAGCATTTT
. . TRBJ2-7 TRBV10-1 CASSESYGGAMHEQYF TGCGCCAGCAGTGAGTCATATGGGGGGGCGATGCACGAGCAGTACTTC
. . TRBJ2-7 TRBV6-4 CASSACFPYEQYF TGTGCCAGCAGTGCTTGTTTCCCCTACGAGCAGTACTTC
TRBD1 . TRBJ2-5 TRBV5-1 CASSSPDRGEETQYF TGCGCCAGCAGCTCTCCCGACAGGGGAGAAGAGACCCAGTACTTC
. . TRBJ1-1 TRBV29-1 CSVRVSYTEAFF TGCAGCGTTCGAGTCAGCTACACTGAAGCTTTCTTT
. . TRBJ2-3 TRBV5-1 CASRPGTLADTQYF TGCGCCAGCAGGCCAGGGACCTTGGCAGATACGCAGTATTTT
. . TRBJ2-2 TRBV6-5 CASSYGRTNTGELFF TGTGCCAGCAGTTATGGACGGACTAACACCGGGGAGCTGTTTTTT
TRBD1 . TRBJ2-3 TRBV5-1 CASGIQGAISTDTQYF TGCGCCAGCGGTATACAGGGGGCTATTTCCACAGATACGCAGTATTTT
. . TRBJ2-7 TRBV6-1 CASSDRLYEQYF TGTGCCAGCAGTGACAGGCTTTACGAGCAGTACTTC
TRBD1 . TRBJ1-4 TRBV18 CASSPPRGQGEKLFF TGTGCCAGCTCACCACCGAGGGGGCAAGGTGAAAAACTGTTTTTT
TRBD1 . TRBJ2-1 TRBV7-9 CASRAGTGIRNEQFF TGTGCCAGCAGGGCCGGGACAGGGATTCGCAATGAGCAGTTCTTC
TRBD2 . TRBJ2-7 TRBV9 CASSPHEVAGGQPYF TGTGCCAGCAGCCCTCATGAGGTAGCGGGAGGGCAGCCGTACTTC
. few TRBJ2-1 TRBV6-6 CASNLEGSYNEQFF TGTGCCAGCAACCTGGAAGGTAGCTACAATGAGCAGTTCTTC
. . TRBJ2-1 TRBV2 CASSVGYYNEQFF TGTGCCAGCAGTGTGGGCTATTACAATGAGCAGTTCTTC